This T cell receptor (beta chain) was identified during a study of blood T cell repertoires in COVID-19. About the research overall: Italy, Spain and the United States were the sources of the convalescent and acute COVID-19 samples. PBMCs, B-cell-depleted T cells, or T cells provided the cDNA or gDNA that made up the material.

In the authors' workflow: Quantification of nucleated cells was approximated via reference gene primer amplification. Clones were read by immunoSEQ multiplex PCR, and TCRdb kept only the in-frame ones, dropping some. That table supplies the V and J calls and clone size; D and trimming were determined from the DNA. In the table there are 150,000 to 200,000 clones, 80% to 85% of which are singletons. Germline V gene sequence: CDR1 SGHVS, CDR2 FNYEAQ. The CDR3 has 14 amino acids. V was trimmed by 2 bases and J by 2 bases, leaving 9 bases between them. This receptor was obtained from a woman aged 40 to 49 with acute or convalescent COVID-19. Sample: peripheral blood. The V and J genes are TRBV7-6 and TRBJ1-2; D gene ambiguous. For the CDR3, the DNA is TGTGCCAGCAGCTTAACGCCGGAGAACTATGGCTACACCTTC. Protein sequence: CASSLTPENYGYTF.